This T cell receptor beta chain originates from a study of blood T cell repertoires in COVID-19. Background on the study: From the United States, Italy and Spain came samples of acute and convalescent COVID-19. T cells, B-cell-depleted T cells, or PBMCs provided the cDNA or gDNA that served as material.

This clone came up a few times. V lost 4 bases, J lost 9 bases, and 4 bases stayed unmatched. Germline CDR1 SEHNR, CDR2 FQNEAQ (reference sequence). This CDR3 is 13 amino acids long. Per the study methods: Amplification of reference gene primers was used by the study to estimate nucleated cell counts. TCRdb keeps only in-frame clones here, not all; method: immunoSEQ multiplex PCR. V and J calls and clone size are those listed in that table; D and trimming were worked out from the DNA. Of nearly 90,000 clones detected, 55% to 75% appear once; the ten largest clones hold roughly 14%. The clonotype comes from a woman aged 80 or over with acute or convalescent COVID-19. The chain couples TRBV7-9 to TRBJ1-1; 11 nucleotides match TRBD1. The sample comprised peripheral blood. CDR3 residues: CASSWGQGVQAFF. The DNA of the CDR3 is TGTGCCAGCAGCTGGGGACAGGGGGTTCAAGCTTTCTTT.